Below, 15 T cell receptor beta chains from the same sample are listed, as sequenced in a study of Ad26.COV2.S vaccination and SARS-CoV-2 variants. Here immunoSEQ multiplex PCR was the method, and the copy in TCRdb shows in-frame clones only, minus some. The top ten hold roughly 10% of the sample, which has roughly 240,000 clones, around nine tenths seen once. Treatment given: 15 to 20 received Ad26.COV2.S at low or high dose, single or two shots; a few received placebo; per-sample allocation not given. Material that was analyzed had been drawn on day 63 after the first vaccine or placebo injection. The material was peripheral blood, obtained in a trial of Ad26.COV2.S vaccine versus placebo. The origin of the receptors is a person between 18 and 60 years old who received the Ad26.COV2.S COVID-19 vaccine or a placebo.

This clone came up once. The chain has TRBV5-1 and TRBJ2-7; D not certain. CDR1 is SGHRS, CDR2 YFSETQ, per germline. This CDR3 contains 14 residues. V was pared by 4 bases and J by 2 bases, with 13 bases between. The CDR3: CASSPDGSTYEQYF. The CDR3 DNA reads TGCGCCAGCAGCCCGGACGGCAGCACCTACGAGCAGTACTTC. The full variable domain, with the rest looked up from reference TRBV5-1 and TRBJ2-7, is KAGVTQTPRYLIKTRGQQVTLSCSPISGHRSVSWYQQTPGQGLQFLFEYFSETQRNKGNFPGRFSGRQFSNSRSEMNVSTLELGDSALYLCASSPDGSTYEQYFGPGTRLTVT.

This chain joins TRBV30 and TRBJ1-3; 10 nucleotides match TRBD1. This CDR3 spans 12 amino acids. V gave up 7 bases and J gave up 8 bases; unmatched junction bases: 5. Germline values: CDR1 GTSNPN, CDR2 SVGIG (reference sequence). The CDR3 spells CASTGGWDTIYF. For the CDR3, the DNA is TGTGCCTCGACAGGGGGCTGGGACACCATATATTTT.

The chain recombines TRBV5-6 with TRBJ1-1; D not certain. V lost 0 bases and J lost 3, with 6 bases in between. CDR3 length: 13 amino acids. CDR1 and CDR2 (germline): SGHDT, YYEEEE. The CDR3 region has the DNA TGTGCCAGCAGCTTGGGGATGGACACTGAAGCTTTCTTT. Translation: CASSLGMDTEAFF. Looking up the rest from reference TRBV5-6 and TRBJ1-1 gives the full variable domain: DAGVTQSPTHLIKTRGQQVTLRCSPKSGHDTVSWYQQALGQGPQFIFQYYEEEERQRGNFPDRFSGHQFPNYSSELNVNALLLGDSALYLCASSLGMDTEAFFGQGTRLTVV.

This chain uses TRBV6-1 with TRBJ2-7; D is unresolved. This CDR3 has 15 amino acids. Germline-derived CDR1 and CDR2 are MNHNS and SASEGT. The V gene lost 1 base and the J gene lost 0 bases, with 10 bases spanning the gap. The CDR3 loop reads CASSEGPIHSYEQYF. CDR3 nucleotide sequence: TGTGCCAGCAGTGAAGGTCCGATCCACTCCTACGAGCAGTACTTC.

The V call is TRBV10-3, the J call TRBJ1-5, with no clear D. Trimming removed 0 bases at V and 4 bases at J, with 16 bases between. The CDR3 is 17 amino acids. Germline values: CDR1 ENHRY, CDR2 SYGVKD. The CDR3 here is CAISESTSGPGNQPQHF. Here the CDR3 DNA reads TGTGCCATCAGTGAGTCGACATCCGGGCCTGGGAATCAGCCCCAGCATTTT.

The rearrangement uses TRBV4-3 and TRBJ2-7; D ambiguous. Germline V gives CDR1 LGHNA, CDR2 YSLEER. V was shortened by 4 bases and J by 7 bases, with 14 bases between the two germline ends. The CDR3 has 13 amino acids. CDR3 amino acids: CASSLGSVGEQYF. CDR3 bases: TGCGCCAGCAGCCTGGGTTCAGTGGGGGAGCAGTACTTC.

This clone was detected a few times. V is TRBV6-1 and J is TRBJ2-7; possibly TRBD1 or TRBD2 for D (6 bases each). The CDR3 has 15 residues. Germline V lookup: CDR1 MNHNS, CDR2 SASEGT. V was clipped by 3 bases and J by 3 bases, with 15 bases between them. The CDR3 nucleotides read TGTGCCAGCAGTGAGATTGACGGGGGCCGCTACGAGCAGTACTTC. Protein sequence: CASSEIDGGRYEQYF.

The chain links TRBV9 to TRBJ2-1; D is uncertain. The CDR3 runs 17 residues. Per germline, CDR1 SGDLS and CDR2 YYNGEE. Trimming took off 0 bases at V and 0 bases at J, with 13 bases between the two ends. The CDR3 protein is CASSVASGFSSYNEQFF. The CDR3 DNA reads as TGTGCCAGCAGCGTAGCATCCGGGTTCAGCTCCTACAATGAGCAGTTCTTC.

The rearrangement uses TRBV7-2 and TRBJ2-7, with 8 bases that match TRBD1. Germline assignment: CDR1 SGHTA and CDR2 FQGNSA. J was trimmed by 1 base and V by 5 bases; bases with no gene match: 4. The CDR3 has 14 amino acids. The CDR3, as DNA: TGTGCCAGCAGCACTGGACAGGGATCCTACGAGCAGTACTTC. This gives the protein CASSTGQGSYEQYF.

The gene calls are TRBV27 and TRBJ1-6; no reliable D call. The CDR3 consists of 14 residues. CDR1 MNHEY and CDR2 SMNVEV come from the germline V gene (reference sequence). V was shortened by 4 bases and J by 5 bases, with 9 bases between the two germline ends. CDR3 sequence reads: CASSSVLDNSPLHF. DNA for the CDR3: TGTGCCAGCAGTTCGGTATTGGATAATTCACCCCTCCACTTT.

V usage is TRBV19 and J usage is TRBJ2-2; D not resolved. The V and J ends lost 9 bases and 6 bases respectively, with 8 bases between them. The length of the CDR3 is 11 residues. Germline loops: CDR1 LNHDA, CDR2 SQIVND (reference sequence). CDR3 in amino acids: CASDGSGELFF. In DNA form, the CDR3 reads TGTGCCAGCGATGGATCCGGGGAGCTGTTTTTT.

The V call is TRBV5-8, the J call TRBJ2-1, with 9 positions matching TRBD1. The CDR3 has 17 amino acids. Germline assignment: CDR1 SGHTS and CDR2 YDEGEE. V lost 5 bases and J lost 8; bases outside the gene matches: 17. The CDR3 is CASSLLPGQGSLHEQFF. The CDR3, as DNA: TGTGCCAGCAGTTTACTACCGGGACAGGGAAGTTTACATGAGCAGTTCTTC.

V and J are TRBV18 and TRBJ2-5; D uncertain. This CDR3 region has 15 residues. V lost 1 base, J lost 0 bases, and 9 bases lay in between. Germline CDR1 reads KGHSH; CDR2 reads LQKENI. This chain's CDR3 is CASSPLKGYQETQYF. The CDR3 DNA reads as TGTGCCAGCTCACCACTTAAAGGGTACCAAGAGACCCAGTACTTC.

The chain joins TRBV6-5 to TRBJ2-1; D may be TRBD2 (6 bases). Germline V gene lookup returns CDR1 MNHEY and CDR2 SVGAGI. CDR3 length equals 15 residues. Trimming shortened V by 4 bases and J by 0 bases, and 10 bases separated the two germline ends. CDR3 nucleotides: TGTGCCAGCAGTTCTCACGGGGGCTCCTACAATGAGCAGTTCTTC. Protein product: CASSSHGGSYNEQFF.

This chain uses TRBV28 with TRBJ2-7; D gene uncertain. This CDR3 comprises 11 residues. CDR1 MDHEN and CDR2 SYDVKM come from the germline V gene. V gave up 6 bases and J gave up 3 bases, with 6 bases separating them. The CDR3 loop is CASSPHYEQYF. CDR3 coding DNA: TGTGCCAGCAGCCCGCACTACGAGCAGTACTTC.